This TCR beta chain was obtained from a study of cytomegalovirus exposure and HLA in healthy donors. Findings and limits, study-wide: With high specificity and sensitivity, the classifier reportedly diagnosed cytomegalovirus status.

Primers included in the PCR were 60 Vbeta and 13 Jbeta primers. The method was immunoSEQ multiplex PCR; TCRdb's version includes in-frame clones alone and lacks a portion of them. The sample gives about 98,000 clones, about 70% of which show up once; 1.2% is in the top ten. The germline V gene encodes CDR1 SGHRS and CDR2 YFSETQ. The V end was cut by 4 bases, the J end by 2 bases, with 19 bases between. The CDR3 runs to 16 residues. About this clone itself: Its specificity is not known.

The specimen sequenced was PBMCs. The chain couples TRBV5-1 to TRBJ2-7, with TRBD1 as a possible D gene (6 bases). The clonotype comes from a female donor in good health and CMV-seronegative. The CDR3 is CASSPAGQHNPYEQYF. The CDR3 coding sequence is TGCGCCAGCAGCCCAGCCGGACAGCATAATCCCTACGAGCAGTACTTC.